This TCR beta chain was obtained from a study of T cells in Graves' hyperthyroidism and ophthalmopathy. From RNA transcripts, TCR beta CDR3 regions were amplified. Primed by the HTBI set, a first-round RT-PCR was run on the TCR CDR3. TCRdb processed the multiplex PCR reads anew with MiXCR; each CDR3 protein has one entry. The table shows some 760,000 distinct CDR3 sequences, with 13% to 15% occurring only once. Study-level findings and limits: Ophthalmopathy was separated from stable hyperthyroidism by a 13 V-J model.

The CDR3 spans 12 residues. Germline V lookup: CDR1 SEHNR, CDR2 FQNEAQ (reference sequence). Trimming pared 5 bases from V and 12 bases from J, leaving 14 bases between. In its sample, this clonotype was seen many times. Its antigen remains unknown. The sequence was obtained from a woman between 18 and 29 years old with Graves' hyperthyroidism. The chain links TRBV7-9 to TRBJ2-1, with D possibly being TRBD1 (6 bases). The sample taken for sequencing was blood. The CDR3 region is CASSLDRFVQFF. CDR3 sequence (DNA): TGTGCCAGCAGCCTCGACAGGTTTGTGCAGTTCTTC.